These T cell receptor beta chains were read from a single sample in a study of cytomegalovirus exposure and HLA in healthy donors. Here immunoSEQ multiplex PCR was the method, and the copy in TCRdb shows in-frame clones only, minus some. Here the sample spans tens of thousands of clones, 80% to 90% being singletons. Material for sequencing was PBMCs. The receptors stem from a woman younger than 45 in good health and CMV-seronegative. Both conserved end residues are part of each CDR3. Fields, in order: clone size, J gene, D gene, V gene, CDR3 DNA, CDR3 protein. D genes are given only for firm matches. Expanded clones are given a class, and other clones once, few, many or no size at all.

clone size: once; J gene: TRBJ2-3; D gene: TRBD2; V gene: TRBV5-1; CDR3 DNA: TGCGCCAGCAGCTTTTCAGCCAGCGGGAGGCCGGGAGATACGCAGTATTTT; CDR3 protein: CASSFSASGRPGDTQYF
clone size: .; J gene: TRBJ1-1; D gene: .; V gene: TRBV28; CDR3 DNA: TGTGCCAGCAGTTTATCTCCCCGGGACACTGAAGCTTTCTTT; CDR3 protein: CASSLSPRDTEAFF
clone size: .; J gene: TRBJ1-1; D gene: TRBD1; V gene: TRBV7-2; CDR3 DNA: TGTGCCAGCGGAAGGGACAGGGCGAACACTGAAGCTTTCTTT; CDR3 protein: CASGRDRANTEAFF
clone size: .; J gene: TRBJ1-6; D gene: .; V gene: TRBV14; CDR3 DNA: TGTGCCAGCAGCCAAGATAGGCAGGGTTATTCACCCCTCCACTTT; CDR3 protein: CASSQDRQGYSPLHF
clone size: .; J gene: TRBJ1-6; D gene: TRBD1; V gene: TRBV28; CDR3 DNA: TGTGCCAGCAGTTTAGGGACAGTTTATAATTCACCCCTCCACTTT; CDR3 protein: CASSLGTVYNSPLHF
clone size: .; J gene: TRBJ1-1; D gene: .; V gene: TRBV7-6; CDR3 DNA: TGTGCCAGCAGCTTACGAGGCACTGAAGCTTTCTTT; CDR3 protein: CASSLRGTEAFF
clone size: .; J gene: TRBJ1-1; D gene: .; V gene: TRBV6-5; CDR3 DNA: TGTGCCAGCAGTTACTCGTACGAGGGATATGAAGCTTTCTTT; CDR3 protein: CASSYSYEGYEAFF
clone size: .; J gene: TRBJ2-5; D gene: .; V gene: TRBV12-5; CDR3 DNA: TGTGCTAGTGGGGCTAGTGGAGAAGAGACCCAGTACTTC; CDR3 protein: CASGASGEETQYF
clone size: .; J gene: TRBJ1-1; D gene: .; V gene: TRBV30; CDR3 DNA: TGTGCCTGGAGCTCGGGTGGGGCGGCTAGCGCTGAAGCTTTCTTT; CDR3 protein: CAWSSGGAASAEAFF
clone size: .; J gene: TRBJ2-1; D gene: TRBD1; V gene: TRBV7-8; CDR3 DNA: TGTGCCAGCAGCAATTCCCGGGACAGACCCCTCAATGAGCAGTTCTTC; CDR3 protein: CASSNSRDRPLNEQFF
clone size: .; J gene: TRBJ1-5; D gene: TRBD1; V gene: TRBV18; CDR3 DNA: TGTGCCAGCTCACCGTCCGGGACAGATTTTAGCAATCAGCCCCAGCATTTT; CDR3 protein: CASSPSGTDFSNQPQHF
clone size: few; J gene: TRBJ1-1; D gene: TRBD1; V gene: TRBV4-3; CDR3 DNA: TGCGCCAGCAGCCGAGACAGGGGGGCTGAAGCTTTCTTT; CDR3 protein: CASSRDRGAEAFF
clone size: .; J gene: TRBJ1-1; D gene: TRBD1; V gene: TRBV6-6; CDR3 DNA: TGTGCCAGCAGTTACCCCGGACAGGGGAACACTGAAGCTTTCTTT; CDR3 protein: CASSYPGQGNTEAFF
clone size: .; J gene: TRBJ1-6; D gene: .; V gene: TRBV28; CDR3 DNA: TGTGCCAGCAGCCATCGCGGGCGAGGCTCCTATAATTCACCCCTCCACTTT; CDR3 protein: CASSHRGRGSYNSPLHF
clone size: .; J gene: TRBJ2-1; D gene: .; V gene: TRBV5-6; CDR3 DNA: TGTGCCAGCAGCTTGGGACTCTCCCCCGATGAGCAGTTCTTC; CDR3 protein: CASSLGLSPDEQFF
clone size: .; J gene: TRBJ2-7; D gene: TRBD2; V gene: TRBV27; CDR3 DNA: TGTGCCAGCAGTTCATATAGCGGGAGTTGGAACGAGCAGTACTTC; CDR3 protein: CASSSYSGSWNEQYF
clone size: .; J gene: TRBJ2-1; D gene: TRBD2; V gene: TRBV11-3; CDR3 DNA: TGTGCCAGCAGCCCACGACTAGCGGGTATGGGGGATGAGCAGTTCTTC; CDR3 protein: CASSPRLAGMGDEQFF
clone size: .; J gene: TRBJ2-5; D gene: .; V gene: TRBV7-2; CDR3 DNA: TGTGCCAGCAGCTTACCCCGACGGGGGAGCCAAGAGACCCAGTACTTC; CDR3 protein: CASSLPRRGSQETQYF
clone size: .; J gene: TRBJ2-1; D gene: TRBD2; V gene: TRBV29-1; CDR3 DNA: TGCAGCGTTGGGGCTAGCGGGAGGGAAGAGCAGTTCTTC; CDR3 protein: CSVGASGREEQFF
clone size: .; J gene: TRBJ2-5; D gene: TRBD2; V gene: TRBV2; CDR3 DNA: TGTGCCAGCAGTGATTCTGCCCTAGCGGGAGGAAGAGAGTACTTC; CDR3 protein: CASSDSALAGGREYF
clone size: .; J gene: TRBJ1-2; D gene: TRBD1; V gene: TRBV6-5; CDR3 DNA: TGTGCCAGCAGAAGACCGGGACAGGGAAACTATGGCTACACCTTC; CDR3 protein: CASRRPGQGNYGYTF
clone size: few; J gene: TRBJ1-2; D gene: .; V gene: TRBV6-4; CDR3 DNA: TGTGCCAGCAGTGACTCGATGGCCGGGTTCGACGGCTACACCTTC; CDR3 protein: CASSDSMAGFDGYTF
clone size: once; J gene: TRBJ1-1; D gene: .; V gene: TRBV18; CDR3 DNA: TGTGCCAGCTCACTTAACGGAGGTAGTGTCACTGAAGCTTTCTTT; CDR3 protein: CASSLNGGSVTEAFF
clone size: .; J gene: TRBJ1-1; D gene: .; V gene: TRBV30; CDR3 DNA: TGTGCCTGGAGTCCCGGTGGGCCTGAAGCTTTCTTT; CDR3 protein: CAWSPGGPEAFF
clone size: few; J gene: TRBJ2-3; D gene: TRBD2; V gene: TRBV7-9; CDR3 DNA: TGTGCCAGCAGCTTCGAGGTAGCGGGAGGCTGGGATACGCAGTATTTT; CDR3 protein: CASSFEVAGGWDTQYF
clone size: .; J gene: TRBJ1-2; D gene: .; V gene: TRBV7-9; CDR3 DNA: TGTGCCAGCAGCTCTTTAATTTTCCGGGGTACCGGGACTCGGGGCTACACCTTC; CDR3 protein: CASSSLIFRGTGTRGYTF